This T cell receptor beta chain was captured by sequencing in a study of neurological immune-mediated disorders. Study outcomes and limitations: The expanded clones of different subjects shared no CDR3 amino acid sequences (suggesting private repertoires in all groups). HTLV-1-associated myelopathy displayed the greatest TCR clonal expansion, and multiple sclerosis exhibited the smallest, lower than that of healthy controls.

This clonotype was recorded at least ten times. Its antigen remains unknown. The cDNA was generated through 5'RACE incorporating 10-nucleotide random UMIs. TCRdb re-called the 5' RACE reads through MiXCR, storing one row per CDR3 protein. Here the sample spans 65,000 to 90,000 distinct CDR3 sequences, 10% being singletons. The V end lost 0 bases, the J end lost 0 bases, and 16 bases lay between the germline ends. The CDR3 spans 17 residues. Germline CDR1 DFQATT, CDR2 SNEGSKA (reference sequence). V and J are TRBV20-1 and TRBJ2-3, with no clear D. This sequence was found in a man aged 35 to 55 in good health. The specimen sequenced was PBMCs. CDR3 loop: CSARDLTAERSTDTQYF. DNA of the CDR3: TGCAGTGCTAGAGATCTGACGGCGGAACGCAGCACAGATACGCAGTATTTT.